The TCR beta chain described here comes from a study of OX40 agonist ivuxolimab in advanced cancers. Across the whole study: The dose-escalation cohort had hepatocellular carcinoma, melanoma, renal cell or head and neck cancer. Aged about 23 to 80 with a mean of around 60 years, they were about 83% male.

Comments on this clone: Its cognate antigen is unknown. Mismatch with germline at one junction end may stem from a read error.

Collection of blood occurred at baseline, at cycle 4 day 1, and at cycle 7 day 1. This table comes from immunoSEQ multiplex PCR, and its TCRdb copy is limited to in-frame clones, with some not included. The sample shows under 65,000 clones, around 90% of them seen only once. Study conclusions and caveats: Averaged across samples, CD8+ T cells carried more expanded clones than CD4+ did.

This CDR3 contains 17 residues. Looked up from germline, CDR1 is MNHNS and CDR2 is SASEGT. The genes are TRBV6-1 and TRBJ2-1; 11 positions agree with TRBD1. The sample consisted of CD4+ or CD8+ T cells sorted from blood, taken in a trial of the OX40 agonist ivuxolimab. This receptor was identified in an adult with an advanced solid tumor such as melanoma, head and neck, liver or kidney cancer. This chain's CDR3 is CASSDRTGGVSNNEQFF. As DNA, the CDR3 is TGTGCCAGCAGTGATCGGACAGGGGGCGTCTCCAACAATGAGCAGTTCTTC.